This T cell receptor (beta chain) stems from a study of T cells after yellow fever vaccination (dated by TCRdb to about 2019). About the investigation overall: Libraries from fractions with low cell numbers were prepared with the SMART-Seq v4 Ultra Low Input RNA kit. Bulk PBMC replicates and cell subsets were isolated from blood drawn at multiple timepoints before and after both primary and secondary immunization. Two healthy male donors, one aged 18 to 30 and one aged 30 to 40 years, made up the cohort. To track T-cell clones before and after primary and booster YFV17D yellow fever vaccination, bulk TCR alpha and beta repertoires were sequenced longitudinally. The full study reports these points: Because only a couple of donors were included in the study, the extent to which the findings can be generalized is limited. A small share of clonotypes occurred in both CD4 and CD8 compartments, likely arising from convergent recombination. The secondary T-cell response was weaker than the primary response but faster, peaking on day 5 instead of day 15. Computational filtering was required because FACS-sorted repertoires could contain abundant contaminating clonotypes from the bulk population. Most clones expanded after primary vaccination (96% of CD4 and approximately 86% of CD8) were re-detected after the booster, suggesting that broad memory maintenance occurred.

This clonotype was recorded a few times. Its antigen is currently not known. Nothing much larger sits one base from this clone, and base qualities are not available. The sample's treatment or condition label, decoded: live attenuated yellow fever vaccine strain. Two biological replicates of bulk PBMCs were collected at each blood-draw timepoint. A standard Ficoll-Paque protocol was used to isolate PBMCs from peripheral blood. TriZol was used to extract RNA from bulk PBMCs, CD4 and CD8 fractions, and dextramer-positive and dextramer-negative fractions. TCR cDNA was made using 5'RACE template switching, a step that added a universal primer site and unique molecular identifiers. Priming for cDNA synthesis came from both the TCR alpha and TCR beta constant segments. Two PCR steps were used to amplify libraries, with sample barcodes and sequencing adapters being added in the second step. Sequencing of libraries was performed on Illumina HiSeq 2500 (2x100 bp) or NovaSeq (2x150 bp). In the original analysis: MIGEC was used to demultiplex reads and collapse the reads into UMI consensus sequences, and MiXCR was used for V(D)J alignment. Vaccine-responding clonotypes were defined with edgeR using replicate PBMC samples, requiring FDR below 0.01 and a log2 fold change above 5 up to day 15. Bulk clonotypes were assigned CD4 or CD8 identity according to which sequenced CD4 or CD8 repertoire held them at higher abundance. TCRdb reprocessing: public reads trimmed at Q25 with fastp, clones called with MiXCR, in-frame beta chains kept. Duplicate CDR3 protein sequences are folded into a single record with the most common DNA and genes. These V and J calls rely on TCRdb rather than the paper's analysis. In all, the sample holds around 600,000 distinct CDR3 sequences, and approximately 13% of those were seen once. Jointly, the top ten make up approximately 15% of the sample.

Trimming leaves V shorter by 5 bases and J shorter by 3 bases, with the junction holding 5 bases beyond the gene matches. The CDR3 sequence holds 15 residues, the cysteine and phenylalanine included. Only the CDR3 portion is preserved as DNA: 45 bases, with reading frame beginning at the first base. CDR1 and CDR2, looked up from the germline V gene (reference sequence), are SEHNR and FQNEAQ. The sample consisted of PBMCs, taken on the day of the yellow fever booster vaccination. The source is a man in his thirties or forties who received the YFV17D yellow fever vaccine. The V and J segments used are TRBV7-9 and TRBJ1-3, and TRBD1 aligns with 9 junction nucleotides. The CDR3 in this case is CASSPPDRGGNTIYF. The sequenced DNA is TGTGCCAGCAGCCCCCCGGACAGGGGTGGAAACACCATATATTTT.